This is a list of T cell receptor beta chains from one sample in a study of T cells in Graves' hyperthyroidism and ophthalmopathy. TCRdb independently ran MiXCR on the multiplex PCR reads; one entry per CDR3 protein. The sample includes hundreds of thousands of distinct CDR3 sequences, 30% to 40% of them seen just once. The sample consisted of blood. The origin of the receptors is a woman aged 40 to 50 with Graves' hyperthyroidism. The CDR3 runs from the conserved cysteine through the conserved F or W. Fields, in order: clone size, J gene, D gene, V gene, CDR3 DNA, CDR3 protein. D genes are given only for firm matches. Where a row states a size, it is once, few, many or the class of an expanded clone; other rows omit it.

once,TRBJ2-5,TRBD1,TRBV7-9,TGTGCCAGCAGCTCCACAGGGGGCACGGGGACCCAGTACTTC,CASSSTGGTGTQYF
many,TRBJ2-7,NA,TRBV7-9,TGTGCCAGCAGCTTGACCTCGATGGGGGAGCAGTACTTC,CASSLTSMGEQYF
NA,TRBJ2-6,NA,TRBV10-3,TGTGCCAGCAGTTACGACGGATCAGGTGGGGCCAACGTCCTGACTTTC,CASSYDGSGGANVLTF
many,TRBJ2-2,NA,TRBV2,TGTGCCAGCAGTGAAGACCGGACCGGGGAGCTGTTTTTT,CASSEDRTGELFF
NA,TRBJ2-7,NA,TRBV20-1,TGCAGTGCTAATCGGAGAGGACCCCTCTACGAGCAGTACTTC,CSANRRGPLYEQYF
NA,TRBJ2-7,NA,TRBV7-9,TGTGCCAGCAGCTTGCCTAGCCTCTACGAGCAGTACTTC,CASSLPSLYEQYF
many,TRBJ1-5,TRBD1,TRBV12-3/TRBV12-4,TGTGCCAGCAGTCACCGACAGGGGAGGGCTCAGCCCCAGCATTTT,CASSHRQGRAQPQHF
few,TRBJ1-5,NA,TRBV19,TGTGCCAGTAGTATAGTAGTGGGTTTCTATCAGCCCCAGCATTTT,CASSIVVGFYQPQHF
NA,TRBJ2-5,NA,TRBV7-9,TGCGCCAGCAGCCAAGGTTGGGGGACTTCTCAAGAGACCCAGTACTTC,CASSQGWGTSQETQYF
many,TRBJ1-5,TRBD1,TRBV7-2,TGTGCCAGCAGCCCCGGGACAGTCATGTCCAATCAGCCCCAGCATTTT,CASSPGTVMSNQPQHF